This T cell receptor (beta chain) was captured in a study of T-cell memory formation after mild COVID-19. TCRdb fed the 5' RACE reads into MiXCR, producing one record per CDR3 protein. The top ten hold about 15% of the sample, which has roughly 120,000 distinct CDR3 sequences, 16% seen once. In its sample, this clonotype was seen a few times. This CDR3 is 15 amino acids long. V gave up 3 bases and J gave up 3 bases; unmatched junction bases: 9. The germline gives CDR1 SGDLS, CDR2 YYNGEE. The chain recombines TRBV9 with TRBJ2-7, with TRBD1 identical over 7 bases. The clonotype originates from an adult woman who had mild COVID-19 (a few samples of this study predate the infection). Cell type and time point are not known. Input material: PBMCs or a T cell subset sorted from them (not recorded which). The CDR3 loop is CASSEGDSENYEQYF. The CDR3, as DNA: TGTGCCAGCAGCGAGGGGGACAGCGAGAACTACGAGCAGTACTTC.